The T cell receptor (beta chain) described here comes from a study of cytomegalovirus exposure and HLA in healthy donors. Vbeta (60) and Jbeta (13) primers were used in the PCR. TCRdb's table, derived via immunoSEQ multiplex PCR, lists solely in-frame clones and lacks some. The repertoire holds roughly 120,000 clones, with approximately 84% as singletons. Trimming took 7 bases from V and 3 from J; bases not matched to a gene: 9. The V gene's germline CDR1 is MDHEN and CDR2 SYDVKM. The CDR3 runs to 16 residues. This TCR was sampled from a man aged 45-65 years in good health and CMV-seronegative. Sequencing was done on a sample of PBMCs. J is TRBJ2-2 and V is TRBV28; 9 nucleotides match TRBD1. The CDR3 DNA is TGTGCCAGCAACCACAGGGGGCGACGGGACACCGGGGAGCTGTTTTTT. Its protein is CASNHRGRRDTGELFF.